What follows are 9 T cell receptor beta chains derived from one specimen sequenced in a study of blood T cell repertoires in COVID-19. Repertoires were generated with immunoSEQ multiplex PCR, while TCRdb's copy carries only in-frame clones and drops some. The table includes roughly 80,000 clones, 82% detected once. Sequencing was done on a sample of peripheral blood. These receptors originate from a human donor in a cohort sampled during active COVID-19.

The V gene is TRBV7-9, the J gene TRBJ2-7, with 7 positions matching TRBD1. Germline V CDR1 and CDR2: SEHNR, FQNEAQ (reference sequence). Trimming cost V 5 bases and J 6 bases; bases outside gene matches: 10. This CDR3 is 14 amino acids long. CDR3 region: CASSPWTGPGEQYF. In DNA form, the CDR3 reads TGTGCCAGCAGCCCCTGGACAGGCCCTGGCGAGCAGTACTTC.

The genes are TRBV4-1 and TRBJ1-1; D is uncertain. Germline V gene data show CDR1 as MGHRA and CDR2 as YSYEKL. V was pared by 2 bases and J by 4 bases, with 8 bases between. This CDR3 contains 13 residues. CDR3 sequence reads: CASSQWGVTEAFF. CDR3 nucleotides: TGCGCCAGCAGCCAATGGGGAGTCACTGAAGCTTTCTTT.

The chain joins TRBV6-6 to TRBJ2-3; 7 bases map to TRBD1. This CDR3 spans 15 amino acids. V shed 6 bases and J 2 bases; nucleotides not matched to a gene: 8. Germline V gene data show CDR1 as MNHNY and CDR2 as SVGAGI (reference sequence). The CDR3: CASRHGTGVTDTQYF. The DNA of the CDR3 is TGTGCCAGCAGGCACGGAACAGGGGTCACAGATACGCAGTATTTT.

J is TRBJ2-1 and V is TRBV11-2; TRBD2 matches at 10 bases. V dropped 2 bases and J dropped 4; count of bases not matched to a gene: 5. Germline CDR1 and CDR2: SGHAT and FQNNGV. CDR3 length: 16 residues. This CDR3 is CASSLRELAGYNEQFF. CDR3 DNA: TGTGCCAGCAGCTTACGGGAACTAGCGGGGTACAATGAGCAGTTCTTC. The complete variable domain, with remaining parts taken from reference TRBV11-2 and TRBJ2-1, reads EAGVAQSPRYKIIEKRQSVAFWCNPISGHATLYWYQQILGQGPKLLIQFQNNGVVDDSQLPKDRFSAERLKGVDSTLKIQPAKLEDSAVYLCASSLRELAGYNEQFFGPGTRLTVL.

This clone appeared a few times. The chain carries TRBV5-1 and TRBJ2-7; TRBD1 agrees at 10 bases. The CDR3 sequence is 14 residues long. Germline CDR1 reads SGHRS; CDR2 reads YFSETQ. V was pared by 4 bases and J by 2 bases, with 3 bases of the junction left unmatched. The CDR3 DNA reads TGCGCCAGCAGCACGGGACAGGGGACCTACGAGCAGTACTTC. It is translated as CASSTGQGTYEQYF.

The chain uses TRBV19 and TRBJ2-3; 9 bases align to TRBD2. V shed 3 bases, J shed 1 base, and the junction held 8 bases outside the gene matches. CDR1 is LNHDA, CDR2 SQIVND, per germline (reference sequence). There are 17 residues in the CDR3. The CDR3 loop reads CASSMAGAGGRTDTQYF. Written as DNA, the CDR3 is TGTGCCAGTAGTATGGCGGGAGCGGGGGGCCGCACAGATACGCAGTATTTT. The full variable domain, in which reference TRBV19 and TRBJ2-3 provide the parts outside the CDR3, is DGGITQSPKYLFRKEGQNVTLSCEQNLNHDAMYWYRQDPGQGLRLIYYSQIVNDFQKGDIAEGYSVSREKKESFPLTVTSAQKNPTAFYLCASSMAGAGGRTDTQYFGPGTRLTVL.

V gene TRBV5-1 combines with J gene TRBJ1-6; 10 nucleotides line up with TRBD1. Germline V gene lookup returns CDR1 SGHRS and CDR2 YFSETQ. V gave up 1 base and J gave up 11 bases; unmatched junction bases: 3. The CDR3 totals 14 residues. Here the CDR3 DNA reads TGCGCCAGCAGCTTGCGACAGGGGGCGGCACCCCTCCACTTT. Its protein product is CASSLRQGAAPLHF.

This chain connects TRBV4-1 to TRBJ2-5, with D tentatively TRBD1 (5 bases). This CDR3 is 13 amino acids long. V gave up 0 bases and J gave up 5 bases, with 7 bases separating them. The germline CDR1 and CDR2 sequences are MGHRA and YSYEKL. The CDR3: CASSQEGRETQYF. CDR3 nucleotide sequence: TGCGCCAGCAGCCAAGAGGGGCGGGAGACCCAGTACTTC.

V and J are TRBV11-2 and TRBJ1-2; D gene uncertain. The CDR3 consists of 14 residues. V lost 5 bases, J lost 4 bases, and 14 bases lay in between. The V gene's germline CDR1 is SGHAT and CDR2 FQNNGV. CDR3 region: CASSVGRLTYGYTF. CDR3 coding DNA: TGTGCCAGCAGCGTAGGCCGACTTACCTATGGCTACACCTTC.